One sample yielded the 20 T cell receptor beta chains listed below, sequenced in a study of T cell responses to AZD1222 COVID-19 vaccine. Measured with immunoSEQ multiplex PCR; TCRdb has only the in-frame clones, and not every one. The table lists 83,000 or so clones, 88% of them singletons. This sample comprised peripheral blood, obtained 28 days after the second AZD1222 dose. The receptors here all came from an adult who received the AZD1222 COVID-19 vaccine.

The chain carries TRBV24-1 and TRBJ1-5; tentatively, D is TRBD1 (5 bases). CDR1 and CDR2 from the germline V gene are KGHDR and SFDVKD. Trimming left V 5 bases short and J 3 bases short, with 10 bases between. This CDR3 contains 14 residues. The CDR3 coding sequence is TGTGCCACCAGTGCGGACAAGTACAATCAGCCCCAGCATTTT. This encodes CATSADKYNQPQHF.

This clone occurred once. The chain recombines TRBV27 with TRBJ2-1; 7 bases are shared with TRBD2. CDR1 is MNHEY, CDR2 SMNVEV, per germline (reference sequence). V shed 0 bases, J shed 4 bases, and the junction held 3 bases outside the gene matches. The CDR3 is 15 amino acids. As DNA, the CDR3 is TGTGCCAGCAGTTTATCAGCGGGGTTGTACAATGAGCAGTTCTTC. Translation: CASSLSAGLYNEQFF.

The V call is TRBV6-2 or TRBV6-3, the J call TRBJ2-1, with 11 bases fitting TRBD2. The CDR3 is 16 residues long. V trimming: 2 bases; J trimming: 4 bases; junction bases outside the gene matches: 4. Germline V gene lookup returns CDR1 MNHEY and CDR2 SVGEGT. CDR3 residues: CASSYLAGGVYNEQFF. The CDR3 region has the DNA TGTGCCAGCAGTTACCTAGCGGGAGGCGTATACAATGAGCAGTTCTTC.

This chain joins TRBV5-1 and TRBJ1-6; D call uncertain. The CDR3 runs 12 residues. The V and J ends lost 0 bases and 9 bases respectively, with 4 bases between them. Germline CDR1 is SGHRS and CDR2 is YFSETQ. CDR3 sequence: CASSLDGSPLHF. In nucleotides, the CDR3 is TGCGCCAGCAGCTTGGATGGTTCACCCCTCCACTTT. The full variable domain, in which reference TRBV5-1 and TRBJ1-6 provide the parts outside the CDR3, is KAGVTQTPRYLIKTRGQQVTLSCSPISGHRSVSWYQQTPGQGLQFLFEYFSETQRNKGNFPGRFSGRQFSNSRSEMNVSTLELGDSALYLCASSLDGSPLHFGNGTRLTVT.

This clone was detected once. The chain employs TRBV6-4 and TRBJ2-2; tentative D call: TRBD1 (6 bases). CDR1 MRHNA and CDR2 SNTAGT come from the germline V gene. The CDR3 covers 17 residues. V was shortened by 2 bases and J by 3 bases, with 16 bases between the two germline ends. In DNA, the CDR3 is TGTGCCAGCAGTGACGGAACCACAGGACAGCACACCGGGGAGCTGTTTTTT. It specifies CASSDGTTGQHTGELFF.

This clone was seen once. The genes are TRBV5-1 and TRBJ1-3, with TRBD1 as a possible D gene (5 bases). V lost 4 bases and J lost 9, with 17 bases in between. CDR3 length: 14 amino acids. CDR1 SGHRS and CDR2 YFSETQ come from the germline V gene. CDR3 bases: TGCGCCAGCAGCCCGTGGGGGACCACGGGCACCATATATTTT. It specifies CASSPWGTTGTIYF.

The chain is built from TRBV9 and TRBJ1-3; D is undetermined. Per germline, CDR1 SGDLS and CDR2 YYNGEE. V shed 3 bases and J shed 4 bases, with 8 bases lying between them. This CDR3 contains 13 residues. CDR3 in DNA: TGTGCCAGCAGCGCCCTGGGCGGAAACACCATATATTTT. Protein product: CASSALGGNTIYF.

The chain links TRBV27 to TRBJ1-1; 10 nucleotides align to TRBD1. CDR3 size: 16 residues. The ends lost 6 bases at V and 3 bases at J; junction bases unmatched: 10. Germline-derived CDR1 and CDR2 are MNHEY and SMNVEV (reference sequence). Here the CDR3 reads CASSYDRGLWDTEAFF. CDR3 DNA sequence: TGTGCCAGCAGCTACGACAGGGGGCTTTGGGACACTGAAGCTTTCTTT.

V is TRBV5-4 and J is TRBJ2-5; 12 nucleotides agree with TRBD2. Germline trimming cut 7 bases from V and 4 bases from J; bases unmatched to any gene: 5. The CDR3 loop spans 14 amino acids. Looked up from germline, CDR1 is SGHNT and CDR2 is YYREEE (reference sequence). CDR3 nucleotides: TGTGCCAGCTGCGCTAGCGGGGGGGGAGAGACCCAGTACTTC. It translates to CASCASGGGETQYF.

The chain links TRBV9 to TRBJ2-5, with 14 nucleotides matching TRBD2. V lost 2 bases, J lost 2 bases, and 2 bases stayed unmatched. Per the germline V gene, CDR1 is SGDLS and CDR2 is YYNGEE. The CDR3 extends over 16 amino acids. This CDR3 reads CASSVGTSGGQETQYF. CDR3 nucleotide sequence: TGTGCCAGCAGCGTTGGGACTAGCGGGGGACAAGAGACCCAGTACTTC.

V is TRBV7-9 and J is TRBJ2-7; possible D gene TRBD1, 6 bases. The V gene lost 5 bases and the J gene lost 3 bases, with 8 bases spanning the gap. Germline CDR1 is SEHNR and CDR2 is FQNEAQ (reference sequence). The CDR3 covers 12 residues. The CDR3 sequence is CASSQQGYEQYF. The DNA of the CDR3 is TGTGCCAGCAGCCAACAGGGCTACGAGCAGTACTTC.

The chain carries TRBV7-9 and TRBJ2-3; D is undetermined. V lost 2 bases and J lost 4, with 13 bases in between. The CDR3 is made up of 15 amino acids. In germline, CDR1 is SEHNR, CDR2 FQNEAQ (reference sequence). In DNA, the CDR3 is TGTGCCAGCAGCTTACCCAGTGCTAACCCAGATACGCAGTATTTT. Its translation: CASSLPSANPDTQYF. Combining the CDR3 with reference TRBV7-9 and TRBJ2-3 gives the whole variable domain DTGVSQNPRHKITKRGQNVTFRCDPISEHNRLYWYRQTLGQGPEFLTYFQNEAQLEKSRLLSDRFSAERPKGSFSTLEIQRTEQGDSAMYLCASSLPSANPDTQYFGPGTRLTVL.

CDR3: CASQRQLHNSPLHF. In DNA form, the CDR3 reads TGTGCCAGCCAACGACAGTTGCATAATTCACCCCTCCACTTT. This chain joins TRBV27 and TRBJ1-6; TRBD1 is a possible D gene (5 bases). Germline V gives CDR1 MNHEY, CDR2 SMNVEV (reference sequence). V was pared by 8 bases and J by 5 bases, with 13 bases between. The CDR3 sequence is 14 residues long.

V is TRBV18 and J is TRBJ1-5; 10 nucleotides line up with TRBD1. Germline V gene data show CDR1 as KGHSH and CDR2 as LQKENI. The CDR3 has 15 residues. Germline trimming cut 3 bases from V and 5 bases from J; bases unmatched to any gene: 4. CDR3 residues: CASSPQGQGHQPQHF. The CDR3 DNA sequence: TGTGCCAGCTCACCCCAGGGACAGGGGCATCAGCCCCAGCATTTT.

The genes are TRBV24-1 and TRBJ2-1; D gene ambiguous. The CDR3 consists of 11 residues. CDR1 and CDR2 from the germline V gene are KGHDR and SFDVKD. The V gene lost 6 bases and the J gene lost 13 bases, with 12 bases spanning the gap. CDR3 DNA sequence: TGTGCCACCAGTCGGTTCAGTGTCCAGTTCTTC. Protein sequence: CATSRFSVQFF.

The V and J genes are TRBV7-9 and TRBJ2-7; unclear D gene. Looked up from germline, CDR1 is SEHNR and CDR2 is FQNEAQ (reference sequence). Trimming took 1 base from V and 1 from J, leaving 5 bases between them. This CDR3 has 13 residues. The CDR3 DNA follows: TGTGCCAGCAGCTTAGATTTGTCCTACGAGCAGTACTTC. It is translated as CASSLDLSYEQYF.

This rearrangement joins TRBV19 to TRBJ1-5; no clear D gene. The CDR3 covers 14 residues. The germline V gene has CDR1 LNHDA and CDR2 SQIVND (reference sequence). V was pared by 6 bases and J by 4 bases, with 13 bases between. CDR3 sequence: CASSRTELNQPQHF. CDR3 nucleotides: TGTGCCAGTAGCCGGACGGAACTTAATCAGCCCCAGCATTTT.

V usage is TRBV2 and J usage is TRBJ1-6; the D gene is possibly TRBD1 (5 bases). Germline values: CDR1 SNHLY, CDR2 FYNNEI. This CDR3 contains 18 residues. The germline V and J ends were trimmed by 6 bases and 6 bases, with 24 bases remaining between them. In DNA form, the CDR3 reads TGTGCCAGCAGAGATATATACAGCCCCCTGGGACTTAATTCACCCCTCCACTTT. Translating gives CASRDIYSPLGLNSPLHF.

J is TRBJ1-1 and V is TRBV7-9; tentatively, D is TRBD1 (5 bases). Looked up from germline, CDR1 is SEHNR and CDR2 is FQNEAQ (reference sequence). The V end was cut by 5 bases, the J end by 6 bases, with 13 bases between. The CDR3 is made up of 13 amino acids. The CDR3 here is CASSDQGHAEAFF. The DNA for the CDR3 is TGTGCCAGCAGCGATCAGGGTCACGCTGAAGCTTTCTTT.

This chain joins TRBV12-3 or TRBV12-4 and TRBJ2-1; D is uncertain. The length of the CDR3 is 11 residues. V dropped 2 bases and J dropped 7 bases, with 3 bases sitting between them. The CDR3 DNA sequence: TGTGCCAGCAGTTTAAAGAATGAGCAGTTCTTC. It codes for CASSLKNEQFF.